Here is one T cell receptor (beta chain) with its context. The CDR3 totals 14 residues. In germline, CDR1 is DFQATT, CDR2 SNEGSKA (reference sequence). Trimming pared 5 bases from V and 8 bases from J, leaving 21 bases between. The time point here: pre-sensitization, week 0. The treatment was: therapeutic diphenylcyclopropenone sensitization with weekly scalp DPC. The data belong to a study of human T cells and chemical hapten exposure. Study details: Chiefly women, the patients showed alopecia areata, totalis or universalis.

Each CDR3 protein is one row after TCRdb ran MiXCR on the RACE reads. The sample consists of fewer than 140,000 distinct CDR3 sequences, more than 10% of them appearing once. The chain is built from TRBV20-1 and TRBJ1-1; tentative D call: TRBD1 (5 bases). The origin of this receptor is a woman between 50 and 59 years old with alopecia areata. Some clones in this sample may be carry-over from other donors' samples. Specimen: whole blood, collected in connection with sensitization to the hapten diphenylcyclopropenone (DPC). CDR3 bases: TGCAGTGCTTCTTTAGCGGCAGGGTACAAAGAAGCTTTCTTT. As protein: CSASLAAGYKEAFF.